One sample yielded the 9 T cell receptor beta chains listed below, sequenced in a study of T-cell memory formation after mild COVID-19. Each CDR3 protein gets one entry after TCRdb re-called the 5' RACE reads with MiXCR. The sample has roughly 50,000 distinct CDR3 sequences, 10% to 15% seen once; the top ten hold approximately 24%. The sequencing sample was made of PBMCs or a T cell subset sorted from them (not recorded which). These receptors all come from a man aged 18 to 29 who had mild COVID-19 (a few samples of this study predate the infection). Cell type and time point are not known.

This clonotype was picked up a small number of times. The chain combines TRBV29-1 with TRBJ1-5, with 10 bases that match TRBD1. The J segment lost 3 bases and the V segment lost 7 bases, leaving 12 bases of the junction unmatched. Per the germline V gene, CDR1 is SQVTM and CDR2 is ANQGSEA. The CDR3 covers 16 residues. CDR3 sequence reads: CSAITSGTGANQPQHF. CDR3 DNA: TGCAGCGCCATAACAAGTGGGACAGGGGCCAATCAGCCCCAGCATTTT.

The rearrangement uses TRBV12-3 or TRBV12-4 and TRBJ1-2; D may be TRBD1 (6 bases). The CDR3 runs 13 residues. Trimming cost V 6 bases and J 5 bases, with 13 bases left between them. The CDR3 bases are TGTGCCAGCAGCCCGACAGGCCAGTATGGCTACACCTTC. Its translation is CASSPTGQYGYTF.

This clonotype was seen a handful of times. The chain uses TRBV28 and TRBJ2-7; D is possibly TRBD2 (5 bases). The CDR3 spans 13 residues. Per the germline V gene, CDR1 is MDHEN and CDR2 is SYDVKM. With 8 bases removed from V and 5 bases from J, the gap between germline ends came to 16 bases. The CDR3 sequence is CASQRTGSDEQYV. The CDR3 nucleotides are TGTGCCAGCCAAAGGACGGGGTCCGACGAGCAGTACGTC.

This clonotype was counted a few times. The chain is built from TRBV7-7 and TRBJ2-2; 8 nucleotides match TRBD2. Looked up from germline, CDR1 is SSHAT and CDR2 is FNYEAQ (reference sequence). The CDR3 is 15 amino acids. J lost 3 bases, V lost 5 bases, and 5 bases had no gene match. The CDR3 bases are TGTGCCAGCAGCCATGGACTAGCCGACACCGGGGAGCTGTTTTTT. This encodes CASSHGLADTGELFF.

The V and J genes are TRBV4-1 and TRBJ1-1; unclear D gene. Trimming pared 5 bases from V and 4 bases from J, leaving 14 bases between. CDR3 length: 14 amino acids. CDR1 is MGHRA, CDR2 YSYEKL, per germline. In DNA, the CDR3 is TGCGCCAGCAGCGGGCGTACGGTGGGCACTGAAGCTTTCTTT. It is translated as CASSGRTVGTEAFF.

This clonotype was seen only a few times. The chain combines TRBV7-2 with TRBJ1-5, with D unclear. The V and J ends lost 5 bases and 8 bases respectively, with 10 bases between them. Germline-derived CDR1 and CDR2 are SGHTA and FQGNSA. The CDR3 loop spans 12 amino acids. CDR3: CASSPPREPQHF. Here the CDR3 DNA reads TGTGCCAGCAGCCCTCCTCGCGAGCCCCAGCATTTT.

The chain uses TRBV13 and TRBJ2-1; the match to TRBD1 covers 10 bases. In germline, CDR1 is PRHDT, CDR2 FYEKMQ (reference sequence). The V gene end was trimmed by 1 base and the J gene end by 11 bases; junction bases not matched to a gene: 8. The CDR3 has 15 residues. The CDR3 sequence is CASSLETGTGEKQFF. CDR3 sequence (DNA): TGTGCCAGCAGCTTAGAAACCGGGACAGGGGAGAAGCAGTTCTTC.

The gene calls are TRBV11-2 and TRBJ2-5; 8 nucleotides align to TRBD1. Per germline, CDR1 SGHAT and CDR2 FQNNGV. The CDR3 loop spans 14 amino acids. The V segment lost 1 base and the J segment 5 bases; nucleotides outside the gene matches: 3. CDR3 in amino acids: CASSLGPGGETQYF. DNA of the CDR3: TGTGCCAGCAGCTTAGGCCCAGGGGGCGAGACCCAGTACTTC.

This chain's CDR3 is CASNRQGETGELFF. The CDR3 bases are TGTGCCAGCAACCGACAGGGGGAAACCGGGGAGCTGTTTTTT. This chain connects TRBV27 to TRBJ2-2; 9 bases agree with TRBD1. Trimming removed 7 bases from V and 5 bases from J; junction bases left unmatched: 5. The germline V gene has CDR1 MNHEY and CDR2 SMNVEV (reference sequence). There are 14 residues in the CDR3.